The present entry profiles one T cell receptor (beta chain) with its context. What antigen it recognizes has not been identified. It has no much larger one-base neighbor in the sample; base qualities were not kept. These data are taken from a study of cytomegalovirus exposure and HLA in healthy donors (dated 2017 in TCRdb). Turning to the overall study: An earlier analysis of fewer than 750 of the donors reported roughly 300 Gb of sequence data and around 100 million unique TCR beta sequences obtained from about 200 million T cells. Roughly 310 gigabases of sequencing data and around 87 million unique TCR sequences were included in an early release covering about 700 HLA-typed donors. Among the approximately 400 genotyped donors, roughly 80% belonged to the genetic ancestry cluster associated with self-reported Caucasian donors. The study was designed to test whether signatures of past pathogen exposure could be identified by cataloging public T cell receptors. The study used immunosequencing to profile the T cell repertoires of approximately 640 subjects and linked those repertoires to cytomegalovirus serostatus. In addition to the first cohort of 666 subjects, a separate validation cohort of 120 different subjects was used. To predict cytomegalovirus infection status, the study brought together high-throughput TCR immunosequencing, statistical association of individual TCRs with disease status, and machine learning. To study patterns of TCR occurrence, a later analysis re-analyzed previously published TCR beta repertoires from several hundred donors and added high-resolution HLA genotyping. In the later analysis, no new phenotypic data were used to find candidate immune exposures; instead, reliance was placed on TCR beta sequences and their occurrence across donors. In an earlier analysis of 587 of the donors, high-throughput TCR beta sequencing was used to judge whether each TCR beta V gene segment behaved as functional or pseudogenic. Donor age, sex, ethnicity and CMV serostatus were collected together with the repertoire data. In a later genetic analysis, genome-wide SNP genotypes for about three fifths of the roughly 670 donors were used, and that subset was treated as a discovery cohort. All discovery cohort repertoires had been generated on a single sequencing platform. Class I and class II HLA loci were covered by the typing at four-digit resolution. The number of donors typed differed by locus, with 629-630 for A, B, C, DRB1 and DQB1, approximately 500 for DQA1, over 600 for DPA1, and around 430 for DPB1. Because of strong linkage in the cohort, five DR-DQ haplotypes were treated as single units for association and clustering. Among about 390 genotyped donors of the cohort, an average of around 240,000 unique TCR beta nucleotide sequences were sequenced per donor, roughly 18% of them non-productive.

In total, roughly 670 healthy bone marrow donors made up the cohort. At the time of sampling, all cohort members were nominally healthy, though unrecorded immune exposures were likely present. The donor tested CMV seronegative and was one of the 352 seronegative cohort members. Each donor provided a peripheral blood sample, and peripheral blood mononuclear cells were used for TCR beta sequencing. Genomic DNA extraction from the blood cell samples was performed with the Qiagen DNeasy Blood Extraction Kit. The paper as a whole reports these results and caveats: Across donors, most TCR sequences were observed very rarely, whereas some public TCRs were present in many individuals. The cohort was sequenced for TCR beta chains only, and without alpha or paired-chain data the features that could be detected were limited. In a later analysis, HLA-associated TCR beta chains showed more clonal expansion and lower generation probabilities than non-associated chains that were equally common. The classifier was reported to diagnose cytomegalovirus status with high specificity and sensitivity in both the original cohort and the validation cohort. It was suggested by the authors that the approach could potentially be generalized to other disease states and immunological phenotypes. A further reported finding was that TCR beta sequences accurately predicted the HLA-A and HLA-B alleles for most subjects in the first cohort. A later genetic analysis reported fewer N-insertions in productive TCRs among donors in an Asian-associated ancestry cluster than the roughly 670-donor mean. In vitro tests confirmed that three of the cytomegalovirus-associated TCR beta chains recognize cytomegalovirus antigens. Linkage disequilibrium might explain the correlated functional status among segregating V segments, but an unknown experimental factor could not be excluded. A later analysis associated 15,000 to 20,000 TCR beta sequences with specific HLA alleles at a false discovery rate of 0.05. The earlier analysis of 587 of the donors excluded 15 to 20 rarely observed V segments, including chromosome 9 orphons, because counts were too low. The presence/absence analyses assumed that sequencing depth was roughly uniform across donors, and that assumption may not be true. A later analysis found that most CMV-associated TCR beta chains appeared HLA-restricted, with HLA associations seemingly driven largely by CMV exposure. In an earlier analysis of about 550 of the donors, most TCR beta V segments were observed in productive rearrangements about 87% or about 30% of the time, broadly matching IMGT annotations. Immune exposure information for the cohort was limited to CMV serostatus. The study gave a list of under 200 TCR beta chains associated with cytomegalovirus. Assigning TCR associations to individual alleles was difficult when HLA alleles, especially DR and DQ, strongly co-occurred. In a later analysis, TCR association rates were found to vary across HLA loci, with the most associated TCRs seen for DRB1 alleles and the fewest for HLA-C alleles. A cluster of highly shared sequence variants was judged likely to represent a technical artifact of the sequencing pipeline. HLA typing was unavailable for some donors at each locus, so association tests used only the typed subset. A later genetic analysis associated a missense DCLRE1C variant with V-gene and J-gene trimming of TCR beta chains, and an independent cohort replicated the association. A later analysis reported that several top co-occurrence clusters appeared linked to parvovirus B19, influenza, CMV and Epstein-Barr virus.

Library preparation was by the immunoSEQ multiplex PCR assay. For the multiplex PCR, a mixture combining 60 forward primers for TCR Vbeta segments and 13 reverse primers for TCR Jbeta segments was used. Amplification of the CDR3 region of rearranged TCR beta genes was performed with a multiplex PCR assay on genomic DNA. On the Illumina HiSeq System, the amplified TCR beta libraries were sequenced as 87-base-pair reads. The paper's processing steps were these. In a later analysis, 70 million to 95 million unique TCR beta chains were counted across the approximately 620 repertoires, and roughly 10 million of these chains were shared by at least two donors. A nearest-neighbor algorithm error-corrected the raw reads and collapsed the reads into unique sequences, merging closely related sequences to remove PCR and sequencing errors. Alignment of CDR3 sequences to IMGT reference sequences was used to assign V, D and J gene segments. For a sequence to be retained, a match of at least six nucleotides to both a V gene segment and a J gene segment was required. A rearrangement was called productive if the CDR3 had no stop codons and remained in frame with V and J, and every other rearrangement was called non-productive. Following IMGT convention, CDR3 was defined as the stretch from the second conserved V-encoded cysteine up to the conserved J-encoded phenylalanine. In an earlier analysis of more than 550 of the donors, sequences lacking an unambiguous match to a single V gene segment were excluded. An earlier analysis of some 500 of the donors classified V segments as functional when productive rearrangements were above 56.7% and as segregating when the standard deviation between donors was above 5%. A statistical classification framework was developed to diagnose cytomegalovirus status using the catalog of TCR beta chain sequences. A later analysis assigned V and J genes by comparing TCR nucleotide sequences with IMGT/GENE-DB human TR gene sequences. A later analysis assigned CDR3 sequences and most-parsimonious VDJ recombination scenarios with the TCRdist pipeline. In a later analysis, every TCR beta chain was defined by the combination of its CDR3 amino acid sequence and its V-gene family, and reads without a unique V-gene family were dropped. To address suspected cross-contamination and a sequencing artifact, a later analysis removed approximately 590 highly shared, low-generation-probability nucleotide sequences. A later analysis calculated a clonal expansion index for each public chain from normalized within-repertoire ranks of inferred template counts. In a later analysis, generation probabilities were computed with a VDJ recombination model fitted to out-of-frame rearrangements, and the resulting probabilities were checked against IGoR. In a later analysis, TCR-TCR, TCR-HLA and TCR-CMV co-occurrence was scored with hypergeometric tests, and a repertoire-size bias correction was applied to TCR pairs. To estimate false discovery rates, a later analysis permuted the HLA or CMV assignments 20 times. In a later analysis, co-occurring TCRs were grouped using DBSCAN, and TCRdist sequence similarity was added for clustering within HLA-allele-positive subsets. Co-occurrence clustering excluded repertoires with fewer than 30,000 or more than 120,000 public chains, plus five with anomalous nucleotide sharing. The table was pulled from immuneACCESS by TCRdb, which kept in-frame rearrangements only. Such tables lose some clones; where checked, under half of the loss comes from unresolved V genes, and the rest has no known cause. That table gives V, J and clone size, and the DNA gave D and trimming. The sample data list 110,000 to 150,000 clones, and around 73% of these were observed just once. In total, the top ten clones hold 2.5% to 3.5% of the sample.

Sequences were obtained from PBMCs. This receptor was taken from a female donor in good health and CMV-seronegative.

The nucleotide sequence is TGTGCCAGCAGCCCCGAACTGATGAACACTGAAGCTTTCTTT. The encoded protein is CASSPELMNTEAFF. This chain joins TRBV7-2 to TRBJ1-1; the D gene identity is not certain. From the germline V gene, CDR1 is SGHTA and CDR2 is FQGNSA. The CDR3 sequence holds 14 residues, the cysteine and phenylalanine included. Only the CDR3 region is kept as DNA, spanning 42 bases read in frame from base 1. Relative to germline, V is 5 bases shorter and J is 0 bases shorter, with 10 bases between their ends.